Included here is one T cell receptor (beta chain) sequence, with context. A much larger clone differs by one base, so this may be a read error. A single record per CDR3 protein comes from TCRdb applying MiXCR to the 5' RACE reads. This sample has roughly 350,000 distinct CDR3 sequences, with 21% found just once. These data are taken from a study of T-cell memory formation after mild COVID-19. The CDR3 covers 17 residues. Trimming left V 5 bases short and J 2 bases short, with 19 bases between. The V gene's germline CDR1 is SEHNR and CDR2 FQNEAQ (reference sequence). The chain carries TRBV7-9 and TRBJ2-1; no firm D call. Sequencing used PBMCs or a T cell subset sorted from them (not recorded which). The receptor was isolated from an adult woman who had mild COVID-19 (a few samples of this study predate the infection). Cell type and time point are not known. The CDR3, as DNA: TGTGCCAGCAGCCCCAAAGAGACACGTTCACCCTACAATGAGCAGTTCTTC. This translates into CASSPKETRSPYNEQFF.